This T cell receptor beta chain appears in the sequencing data of a study of cytomegalovirus exposure and HLA in healthy donors. Study-wide background: An early release of data contained roughly 86 million unique TCRs, which came from HLA-typed donors.

This clone was seen only a few times. No antigen is known for it. The study, taken as a whole, reports: It was only CMV serostatus that was available as immune exposure information. Despite most TCR sequences being rare, some public TCRs occurred in many donors.

The PCR employed 60 Vbeta primers together with 13 Jbeta primers. Produced via immunoSEQ multiplex PCR; TCRdb's table is partial and in-frame only. The data contain some 110,000 clones, roughly 70% of them singletons. CDR3 size: 14 residues. The V and J ends lost 3 bases and 8 bases respectively, with 16 bases between them. CDR1 and CDR2 from the germline V gene are MNHEY and SMNVEV (reference sequence). The receptor comes from a male donor in good health and CMV-seropositive. Sequenced material: PBMCs. The chain recombines TRBV27 with TRBJ1-2, with no clear D. CDR3 nucleotide sequence: TGTGCCAGCAGTTTGTCGGGTAGAACTATGGGCTACACCTTC. Encoded protein: CASSLSGRTMGYTF.